This passage covers 30 T cell receptor beta chains from one sample sequenced in a study of T cell repertoires in cytomegalovirus infection. TCRdb used MiXCR to reprocess the reads, holding one entry per CDR3 protein. The table records roughly 230,000 distinct CDR3 sequences, 22% of them present only once. Sequencing was carried out using CD8+ T cells from PBMCs. These receptors were taken from a human donor in good health (CMV status not recorded). Some clones in this sample may be carry-over from other donors' samples.

The V gene is TRBV12-3 or TRBV12-4, the J gene TRBJ1-5, with TRBD1 as a possible D gene (6 bases). V was pared by 5 bases and J by 4 bases, with 18 bases between. This CDR3 spans 16 amino acids. CDR3 nucleotide sequence: TGTGCCAGCAGTGGGGCTAGGGGGTGGGCGAATCAGCCCCAGCATTTT. This sequence encodes CASSGARGWANQPQHF.

Concerning this clonotype: A single base separates this from a much larger clone, so it may be a read error. The J gene is TRBJ2-7, the V gene TRBV6-6; D uncertain. Trimming removed 5 bases at V and 0 bases at J, with 11 bases between. The CDR3 consists of 14 residues. Germline lookup yields CDR1 MNHNY and CDR2 SVGAGI (reference sequence). CDR3 loop: CASSNTPSSYEQYF. The DNA for the CDR3 is TGTGCCAGCAGTAACACCCCCTCCTCCTACGAGCAGTACTTC.

The rearrangement joins TRBV5-6 to TRBJ1-2; D is possibly TRBD1 (6 bases). Trimming took 5 bases from V and 4 from J, leaving 12 bases between them. The CDR3 has 13 residues. Germline V lookup: CDR1 SGHDT, CDR2 YYEEEE. CDR3 bases: TGTGCCAGCAGTTCTACAGGGATCTATGGCTACACCTTC. Protein: CASSSTGIYGYTF.

This clonotype was detected many times. The gene calls are TRBV7-6 and TRBJ2-3, with a possible D match to TRBD1 (5 bases). V lost 1 base to trimming and J lost 4 bases, with 15 bases between them. Germline V gene sequence: CDR1 SGHVS, CDR2 FNYEAQ. CDR3 length: 16 amino acids. The CDR3 nucleotides are TGTGCCAGCAGCTTAGTACCCTTCGAAGGGGCAGATACGCAGTATTTT. Translating it yields CASSLVPFEGADTQYF.

The chain has TRBV12-5 and TRBJ1-5; 7 nucleotides line up with TRBD1. In germline, CDR1 is LGHNT, CDR2 FRNRAP. The CDR3 covers 14 residues. V shed 5 bases, J shed 5 bases, and the junction held 6 bases outside the gene matches. The CDR3: CASGPSRGDQPQHF. The CDR3 bases are TGTGCTAGTGGTCCGAGCAGGGGGGATCAGCCCCAGCATTTT.

This clonotype was recorded a few times. The chain employs TRBV5-6 and TRBJ2-5; D might be TRBD1 (5 bases). The V and J ends lost 2 bases and 6 bases respectively, with 17 bases between them. This CDR3 comprises 15 residues. CDR1 is SGHDT and CDR2 is YYEEEE in the germline V gene. In DNA, the CDR3 is TGTGCCAGCAGCTTCTCCAGGGCGGTCGGAAAGACCCAGTACTTC. This translates into CASSFSRAVGKTQYF.

This clonotype has just a few counts. The genes are TRBV2 and TRBJ2-7, with unresolved D. The germline CDR1 and CDR2 sequences are SNHLY and FYNNEI. The V and J ends lost 4 bases and 4 bases respectively, with 8 bases between them. The CDR3 has 12 residues. This CDR3 is CASSGKGYEQYF. As DNA, the CDR3 is TGTGCCAGCAGTGGAAAGGGATACGAGCAGTACTTC.

The table lists this clonotype with many counts. J is TRBJ2-1 and V is TRBV7-6; D is ambiguous. The V gene's germline CDR1 is SGHVS and CDR2 FNYEAQ. This CDR3 spans 15 amino acids. Trimming removed 0 bases from V and 0 bases from J, with 6 bases in between. CDR3 sequence: CASSLASASYNEQFF. CDR3 DNA sequence: TGTGCCAGCAGCTTAGCGAGCGCCTCCTACAATGAGCAGTTCTTC.

The V call is TRBV20-1, the J call TRBJ2-1, with a tentative D call TRBD2 (6 bases). With 5 bases removed from V and 0 bases from J, the gap between germline ends came to 23 bases. From germline, CDR1 is DFQATT and CDR2 SNEGSKA (reference sequence). This CDR3 region has 18 residues. CDR3 sequence: CSARGTPKFHSSYNEQFF. The CDR3 nucleotides are TGCAGTGCTCGAGGGACTCCTAAATTTCACAGCTCCTACAATGAGCAGTTCTTC.

V gene TRBV24-1 combines with J gene TRBJ2-2; 7 nucleotides agree with TRBD1. CDR1 is KGHDR, CDR2 SFDVKD, per germline. Trimming removed 5 bases from V and 4 bases from J; junction bases left unmatched: 6. The CDR3 runs to 15 residues. The CDR3 region is CATSAVDRPTGELFF. The CDR3 nucleotides read TGTGCCACCAGTGCCGTGGACAGGCCCACCGGGGAGCTGTTTTTT.

Many counts were recorded for this clonotype. The chain joins TRBV7-2 to TRBJ1-1; D gene unclear. V lost 5 bases and J lost 0, with 13 bases in between. Germline V gene lookup returns CDR1 SGHTA and CDR2 FQGNSA. The CDR3 is 15 amino acids. This chain's CDR3 is CASSAGRILNTEAFF. Written as DNA, the CDR3 is TGTGCCAGCAGCGCCGGACGGATACTGAACACTGAAGCTTTCTTT.

This clonotype has ten or more counts. The rearrangement joins TRBV27 to TRBJ2-1, with unresolved D. CDR3 length equals 12 residues. Germline CDR1 MNHEY, CDR2 SMNVEV (reference sequence). With 3 bases removed from V and 5 bases from J, the gap between germline ends came to 5 bases. Here the CDR3 reads CASSLANNEQFF. The CDR3 nucleotides read TGTGCCAGCAGTTTGGCGAACAATGAGCAGTTCTTC.

This clonotype occurred many times. This sequence joins TRBV6-2 or TRBV6-3 and TRBJ2-1; D not certain. Germline lookup yields CDR1 MNHEY and CDR2 SVGEGT. V shed 0 bases and J shed 0 bases, with 18 bases lying between them. The CDR3 consists of 19 residues. The CDR3 is CASSYSTVDILSSYNEQFF. Written as DNA, the CDR3 is TGTGCCAGCAGTTACTCGACGGTTGACATCCTAAGCTCCTACAATGAGCAGTTCTTC.

This clonotype came up many times. V is TRBV4-1 and J is TRBJ2-7, with 7 bases aligning to TRBD1. Germline assignment: CDR1 MGHRA and CDR2 YSYEKL. The CDR3 runs to 15 residues. The V and J ends lost 3 bases and 0 bases, in that order; junction bases with no gene match: 5. The CDR3 is CASSQAGTVSYEQYF. The CDR3 DNA is TGCGCCAGCAGCCAGGCCGGGACAGTCTCCTACGAGCAGTACTTC.

This clonotype was recorded at least ten times. The J gene is TRBJ2-5, the V gene TRBV6-1; 9 bases match TRBD1. The CDR3 sequence is 13 residues long. The germline gives CDR1 MNHNS, CDR2 SASEGT. After removal of 4 bases from V and 5 bases from J, the junction contained 2 bases not matched to a gene. CDR3 nucleotides: TGTGCCAGCAGTGGGACAGGGGAGGAGACCCAGTACTTC. This codes for CASSGTGEETQYF.

This clonotype was seen many times. V is TRBV28 and J is TRBJ2-3; TRBD1 is a possible D gene (6 bases). CDR3 length: 13 amino acids. Germline V CDR1 and CDR2: MDHEN, SYDVKM. V was shortened by 7 bases and J by 4 bases, with 12 bases between the two germline ends. The CDR3 DNA reads TGTGCCAGCAACGGACAGTTGGCAGATACGCAGTATTTT. Translated: CASNGQLADTQYF.

This clonotype occurred a few times. In nucleotides, the CDR3 is TGTGCCAGCACATACATCCTGGGTGAGCAGTTCTTC. As protein: CASTYILGEQFF. This rearrangement joins TRBV12-3 or TRBV12-4 to TRBJ2-1, with unresolved D. CDR3 length: 12 residues. V was clipped by 7 bases and J by 9 bases, with 13 bases between them.

The chain employs TRBV25-1 and TRBJ1-5, with D hard to call. CDR1 and CDR2 (germline): MGHDK, SYGVNS. V shed 0 bases and J shed 6 bases, with 6 bases lying between them. CDR3 size: 13 residues. The CDR3 loop reads CASSEYGGQPQHF. The CDR3 DNA sequence: TGTGCCAGCAGTGAATATGGAGGTCAGCCCCAGCATTTT.

This clonotype was seen repeatedly, ten times or more. The rearrangement links TRBV7-8 to TRBJ2-6, with D unclear. The CDR3 sequence is 19 residues long. V gave up 5 bases and J gave up 2 bases, with 22 bases separating them. Germline assignment: CDR1 SGHVS and CDR2 FQNEAQ. The DNA of the CDR3 is TGTGCCAGCAGCGACCCCGACGGGCCGCTGACGACTGGGGCCAACGTCCTGACTTTC. This encodes CASSDPDGPLTTGANVLTF.

V and J are TRBV2 and TRBJ2-3, with TRBD2 matching 10 bases. With 7 bases clipped from V and 6 bases from J, the junction kept 7 bases outside the gene matches. The germline V gene has CDR1 SNHLY and CDR2 FYNNEI. This CDR3 has 14 residues. The CDR3 coding sequence is TGTGCCAGCACGGTAGCGGGGGGAATGGATACGCAGTATTTT. Its protein product is CASTVAGGMDTQYF.

The gene calls are TRBV11-1 and TRBJ1-1; TRBD1 agrees at 7 bases. The CDR3 covers 15 residues. Germline CDR1 and CDR2: SGHAT and FQDESV (reference sequence). J gave up 3 bases and V 5 bases, and 9 bases lay outside the gene matches. CDR3 residues: CASSLYRQGHTEAFF. In DNA form, the CDR3 reads TGTGCCAGCAGCCTATACAGACAGGGCCACACTGAAGCTTTCTTT.

In its sample, this clonotype was seen a few times. The chain has TRBV12-3 or TRBV12-4 and TRBJ2-5; D not certain. CDR3 length equals 14 residues. V was pared by 4 bases and J by 3 bases, with 12 bases between. The CDR3 spells CASSSAAHEETQYF. DNA of the CDR3: TGTGCCAGCAGTTCGGCAGCCCACGAAGAGACCCAGTACTTC.

This clonotype was found a few times. The chain links TRBV28 to TRBJ2-7, with D unclear. CDR1 MDHEN and CDR2 SYDVKM come from the germline V gene. Trimming removed 4 bases at V and 0 bases at J, with 16 bases between. The CDR3 extends over 16 amino acids. CDR3 nucleotides: TGTGCCAGCAGTTCTGAACGGCGACGGCGCTCCTACGAGCAGTACTTC. Protein product: CASSSERRRRSYEQYF.

The chain has TRBV18 and TRBJ2-3; perhaps TRBD1 as D (6 bases). CDR1 and CDR2 from the germline V gene are KGHSH and LQKENI. Trimming cost V 2 bases and J 1 base, with 13 bases left between them. The CDR3 has 16 amino acids. CDR3 amino acids: CASSPTGTGRTDTQYF. CDR3 nucleotide sequence: TGTGCCAGCTCACCAACTGGAACAGGGCGCACAGATACGCAGTATTTT.

Many counts were recorded for this clonotype. The chain links TRBV7-9 to TRBJ1-1; D perhaps matches TRBD1 (5 bases). CDR1 is SEHNR, CDR2 FQNEAQ, per germline (reference sequence). The length of the CDR3 is 12 residues. The ends were cut back, 8 bases at V and 4 bases at J, with 11 bases in the middle. The CDR3 reads CASSGRGTEAFF. Written as DNA, the CDR3 is TGTGCCAGCTCGGGGAGGGGCACTGAAGCTTTCTTT.

V is TRBV2 and J is TRBJ2-7, with 10 bases matching TRBD2. V lost 7 bases, J lost 2 bases, and 5 bases stayed unmatched. The germline V gene encodes CDR1 SNHLY and CDR2 FYNNEI. The CDR3 covers 14 residues. CDR3 residues: CASTSSGGTYEQYF. The CDR3 region has the DNA TGTGCCAGCACTTCTAGCGGGGGAACCTACGAGCAGTACTTC.

This clonotype was counted a few times. This rearrangement joins TRBV11-2 to TRBJ1-2, with D maybe TRBD1 (5 bases). V lost 5 bases to trimming and J lost 4 bases, with 14 bases between them. CDR3 size: 14 residues. Per the germline V gene, CDR1 is SGHAT and CDR2 is FQNNGV. In nucleotides, the CDR3 is TGTGCCAGCAGCCACTCGACAGAATTCTATGGCTACACCTTC. It translates to CASSHSTEFYGYTF.

This clonotype was seen only a few times. The V and J genes are TRBV12-3 or TRBV12-4 and TRBJ1-1; D possibly corresponds to TRBD1 (6 bases). The CDR3 is 14 residues long. Trimming removed 5 bases at V and 6 bases at J, with 16 bases between. The CDR3 region has the DNA TGTGCCAGCAGTCCCTCCAACGGGGGCGCTGAAGCTTTCTTT. Translated, it gives CASSPSNGGAEAFF.

This clonotype has just a few counts. J is TRBJ1-1 and V is TRBV7-6; possibly TRBD1 for D (5 bases). Germline CDR1 reads SGHVS; CDR2 reads FNYEAQ. The length of the CDR3 is 12 residues. V lost 5 bases and J 6 bases, leaving 10 bases between the germline ends. The CDR3 is CASSPGQAEAFF. The CDR3 coding sequence is TGTGCCAGCAGCCCCGGACAAGCTGAAGCTTTCTTT. The variable domain in full, completed from reference TRBV7-6 and TRBJ1-1, reads GAGVSQSPRYKVTKRGQDVALRCDPISGHVSLYWYRQALGQGPEFLTYFNYEAQQDKSGLPNDRFSAERPEGSISTLTIQRTEQRDSAMYRCASSPGQAEAFFGQGTRLTVV.

For the CDR3, the DNA is TGTGCCAGCAGCCTTGGACAGGGAGTAAACTATGGCTACACCTTC. Translated: CASSLGQGVNYGYTF. The V call is TRBV5-6, the J call TRBJ1-2; 8 nucleotides align to TRBD1. Trimming took 4 bases from V and 2 from J; bases not matched to a gene: 7. Germline CDR1 SGHDT, CDR2 YYEEEE. The CDR3 consists of 15 residues. Looking up the rest from reference TRBV5-6 and TRBJ1-2 gives the full variable domain: DAGVTQSPTHLIKTRGQQVTLRCSPKSGHDTVSWYQQALGQGPQFIFQYYEEEERQRGNFPDRFSGHQFPNYSSELNVNALLLGDSALYLCASSLGQGVNYGYTFGSGTRLTVV.